These 5 T cell receptor beta chains were all obtained from the same sample, sequenced in a study of CD8+ T cells in alopecia areata. cDNA prepared by RNA extraction and subsequent reverse transcription served as the template for sequencing. Only in-frame clones appear in the TCRdb table, and some are missing; sequencing was by immunoSEQ multiplex PCR. The sample contains hundreds of thousands of clones, less than 80% of which appear only once. The specimen was CD4+ T cells sorted from blood, collected at week 0. Receptors were obtained from a human donor with alopecia areata.

This clone occurred a few times. This chain connects TRBV30 to TRBJ2-3, with D uncertain. Germline V gives CDR1 GTSNPN, CDR2 SVGIG (reference sequence). This CDR3 has 15 amino acids. Trimming cost V 2 bases and J 2 bases, with 14 bases left between them. The CDR3 sequence: CAWSNELLPTDTQYF. CDR3 DNA: TGTGCCTGGAGTAACGAGTTACTACCCACAGATACGCAGTATTTT.

This clone was counted once. The chain uses TRBV5-1 and TRBJ2-5, with TRBD2 matching 12 bases. Per the germline V gene, CDR1 is SGHRS and CDR2 is YFSETQ. Trimming removed 1 base from V and 1 base from J; junction bases left unmatched: 2. The CDR3 has 16 amino acids. CDR3 coding DNA: TGCGCCAGCAGCTTGAGGACTAGCGGGGCCCAAGAGACCCAGTACTTC. It codes for CASSLRTSGAQETQYF.

The genes are TRBV6-5 and TRBJ2-7; 9 bases fit TRBD1. CDR3 length: 15 amino acids. CDR1 and CDR2 (germline): MNHEY, SVGAGI. V was clipped by 5 bases and J by 1 base; unmatched bases: 6. The CDR3: CASSPTGGRSYEQYF. CDR3 sequence (DNA): TGTGCCAGCAGTCCGACAGGGGGTAGGTCCTACGAGCAGTACTTC.

This clone occurred a few times. The chain uses TRBV5-6 and TRBJ2-5, with D maybe TRBD1 (5 bases). With 5 bases removed from V and 2 bases from J, the gap between germline ends came to 13 bases. CDR3 size: 14 residues. Germline V gives CDR1 SGHDT, CDR2 YYEEEE. CDR3 nucleotides: TGTGCCAGCAGTCTGACGACAGTTCAAGAGACCCAGTACTTC. Its protein product is CASSLTTVQETQYF.

The chain recombines TRBV5-6 with TRBJ2-5, with D perhaps TRBD1 (5 bases). Trimming removed 1 base from V and 4 bases from J, with 11 bases in between. This CDR3 spans 14 amino acids. CDR1 and CDR2 from the germline V gene are SGHDT and YYEEEE. CDR3 bases: TGTGCCAGCAGCTTGATCGCAGGGCTAGAGACCCAGTACTTC. Translating it yields CASSLIAGLETQYF.